A selection of T cell receptor beta chains follows, all from one sample in a study of cytomegalovirus exposure and HLA in healthy donors. Sequencing used immunoSEQ multiplex PCR; TCRdb keeps in-frame clones, though not all of them. The sample holds 82,000 or so clones, roughly 95% seen once. The sequencing input was PBMCs. The receptors originated from a woman aged 18-29 years in good health and CMV-seronegative. CDR3s include the opening cysteine and the closing phenylalanine or tryptophan. The D gene is left open where the match is weak. Some rows have no size entry. The others give once, few or many, or a class for an expanded clone.

j_gene	v_gene	abundance	d_gene	CDR3aa	CDR3nt
TRBJ2-5	TRBV7-2	once	.	CASSLGGDLVGRETQYF	TGTGCCAGCAGCTTAGGCGGGGACTTGGTTGGGAGGGAGACCCAGTACTTC
TRBJ1-1	TRBV5-1	.	.	CASSLMQVEGTEAFF	TGCGCCAGCAGCTTGATGCAGGTTGAAGGCACTGAAGCTTTCTTT
TRBJ2-1	TRBV6-6	.	TRBD2	CASSSGAGGTYNEQFF	TGTGCCAGCAGTTCGGGAGCGGGGGGCACCTACAATGAGCAGTTCTTC
TRBJ2-1	TRBV7-2	.	TRBD2	CASSQRGGTEQFF	TGTGCCAGCAGCCAACGGGGGGGGACTGAGCAGTTCTTC
TRBJ2-1	TRBV27	few	TRBD1	CASSFGQGTYNEQFF	TGTGCCAGCAGTTTCGGACAGGGGACCTACAATGAGCAGTTCTTC
TRBJ2-7	TRBV9	.	TRBD1	CASSVSGTGGHEQYF	TGTGCCAGCAGCGTATCCGGGACAGGGGGCCACGAGCAGTACTTC
TRBJ2-5	TRBV4-3	.	TRBD1	CASSQVPGQGNQETQYF	TGCGCCAGCAGCCAAGTCCCGGGACAGGGTAACCAAGAGACCCAGTACTTC
TRBJ2-7	TRBV7-9	.	.	CASSLASGGPSDDEQYF	TGTGCCAGCAGCTTAGCGTCCGGGGGGCCCTCGGACGACGAGCAGTACTTC
TRBJ1-2	TRBV2	.	.	CASSEALEGLSDGYTF	TGTGCCAGCAGTGAAGCGCTGGAGGGTTTGTCGGATGGCTACACCTTC
TRBJ1-5	TRBV29-1	.	TRBD1	CSVGQGSNQPQHF	TGCAGCGTTGGACAGGGTAGCAATCAGCCCCAGCATTTT
TRBJ2-3	TRBV6-6	.	.	CASSSFNRVTQYF	TGTGCCAGCAGTTCGTTCAACCGCGTCACGCAGTATTTT
TRBJ2-1	TRBV27	.	TRBD2	CASSLYSSGSYNEQFF	TGTGCCAGCAGTTTATACTCTAGCGGGAGCTACAATGAGCAGTTCTTC
TRBJ2-7	TRBV5-6	.	.	CASSSRSSGYEQYF	TGTGCCAGCAGTTCCCGGAGTAGCGGCTACGAGCAGTACTTC
TRBJ2-2	TRBV7-6	.	.	CASSLASRSNAGELFF	TGTGCCAGCAGCTTAGCAAGCCGGTCTAACGCCGGGGAGCTGTTTTTT
TRBJ1-3	TRBV19	.	.	CASSITFLRTGNTIYF	TGTGCCAGTAGTATTACTTTCCTCCGAACCGGAAACACCATATATTTT
TRBJ2-2	TRBV5-1	.	TRBD2	CASSSGTNTGELFF	TGCGCCAGCAGCAGCGGGACGAACACCGGGGAGCTGTTTTTT
TRBJ2-7	TRBV7-9	.	.	CASSRGLEYEQYF	TGTGCCAGCAGTCGGGGACTCGAATACGAGCAGTACTTC
TRBJ2-2	TRBV5-6	.	TRBD2	CASSVGLAGDTGELFF	TGTGCCAGCAGCGTCGGACTAGCGGGAGACACCGGGGAGCTGTTTTTT